This entry features one T cell receptor beta chain sequence. Original processing methods: Nucleated cell counts were estimated from reference gene primer amplification. This table comes from immunoSEQ multiplex PCR, and its TCRdb copy is limited to in-frame clones, with some not included. V, J and clone size are those of that table, while D and trimming were read from the DNA. The sample includes under 200,000 clones, roughly 90% of them seen just once. The sample belongs to a study of blood T cell repertoires in COVID-19. Study-level background: The United States, Italy and Spain provided the acute and convalescent COVID-19 samples. The cDNA or gDNA used as material had been derived from T cells, B-cell-depleted T cells, or PBMCs.

Germline CDR1 and CDR2: MDHEN and SYDVKM. Trimming stripped 10 bases from V and 4 bases from J, with 16 bases between. The CDR3 runs to 13 residues. Sequenced: peripheral blood. The sequence came from a man aged 18 to 29 with COVID-19, enrolled during active disease. V is TRBV28 and J is TRBJ1-2; D might be TRBD1 (6 bases). CDR3 in DNA: TGTGCCACCTGGGGGGGGGCCAGCTATGGCTACACCTTC. Its translation is CATWGGASYGYTF.